This T cell receptor (beta chain) was found in a study of T cells after posttransplantation cyclophosphamide. Study observations and caveats: TRB overlap between skin or GI tissue T cells and blood was limited. Recipient CMV seropositivity and CMV reactivation strongly tracked TRB clonality.

The CDR3 runs to 18 residues. Trimming took off 1 base at V and 0 bases at J, with 14 bases between the two ends. The germline V gene encodes CDR1 SGHRS and CDR2 YFSETQ. Data came from immunoSEQ multiplex PCR; TCRdb stores just in-frame clones and leaves some out. The repertoire holds some 37,000 clones, around 80% seen once, with 6.5% to 9.5% in the top ten. This clone appeared once. Antigen unknown. Cyclophosphamide on days +3 and +4 followed busulfan-fludarabine conditioning and a marrow graft. The sample here was CD4+ T cells sorted from blood, taken roughly 2,000 days after a stem cell transplant with posttransplant cyclophosphamide. This receptor was taken from a female patient between 40 and 55 years old who received an allogeneic stem cell transplant from a related donor, was CMV-positive, and had no GVHD. Some T cells may be provided by the graft donor. This sequence joins TRBV5-1 and TRBJ1-6; possibly TRBD1 for D (5 bases). Here the CDR3 reads CASSLSGEGSSYNSPLHF. The CDR3 DNA reads TGCGCCAGCAGCTTGTCCGGGGAGGGGAGCTCCTATAATTCACCCCTCCACTTT.